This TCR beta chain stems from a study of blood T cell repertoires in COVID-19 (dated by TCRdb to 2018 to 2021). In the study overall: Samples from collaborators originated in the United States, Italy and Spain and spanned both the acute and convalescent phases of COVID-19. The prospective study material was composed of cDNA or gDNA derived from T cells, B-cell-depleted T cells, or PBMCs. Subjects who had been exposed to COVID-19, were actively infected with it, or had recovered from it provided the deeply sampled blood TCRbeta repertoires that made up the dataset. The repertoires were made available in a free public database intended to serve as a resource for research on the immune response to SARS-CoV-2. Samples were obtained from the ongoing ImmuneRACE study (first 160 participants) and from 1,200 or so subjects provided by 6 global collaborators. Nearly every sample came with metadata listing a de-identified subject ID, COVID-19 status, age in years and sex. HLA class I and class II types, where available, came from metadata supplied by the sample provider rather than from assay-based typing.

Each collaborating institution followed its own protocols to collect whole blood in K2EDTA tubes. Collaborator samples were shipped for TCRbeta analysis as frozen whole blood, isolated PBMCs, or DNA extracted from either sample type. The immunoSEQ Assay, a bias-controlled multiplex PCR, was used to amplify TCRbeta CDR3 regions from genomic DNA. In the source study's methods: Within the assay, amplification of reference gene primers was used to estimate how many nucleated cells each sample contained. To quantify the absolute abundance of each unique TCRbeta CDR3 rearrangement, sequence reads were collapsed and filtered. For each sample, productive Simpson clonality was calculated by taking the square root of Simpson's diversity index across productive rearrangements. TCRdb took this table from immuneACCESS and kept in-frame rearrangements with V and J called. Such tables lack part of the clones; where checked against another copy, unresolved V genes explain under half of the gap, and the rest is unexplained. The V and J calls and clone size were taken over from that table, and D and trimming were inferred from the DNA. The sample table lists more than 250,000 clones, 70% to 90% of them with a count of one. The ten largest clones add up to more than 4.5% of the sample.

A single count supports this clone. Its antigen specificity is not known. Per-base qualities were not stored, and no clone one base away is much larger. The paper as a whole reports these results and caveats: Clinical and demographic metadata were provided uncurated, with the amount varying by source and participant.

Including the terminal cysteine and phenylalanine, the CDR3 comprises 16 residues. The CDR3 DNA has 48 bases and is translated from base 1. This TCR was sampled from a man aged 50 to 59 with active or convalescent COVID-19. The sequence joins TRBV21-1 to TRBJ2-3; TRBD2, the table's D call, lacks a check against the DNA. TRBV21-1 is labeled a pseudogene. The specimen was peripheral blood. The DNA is TGTGCCAGCAGCAAAGCATCGCGGGAGGGCCGCGATACGCAGTATTTT. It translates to CASSKASREGRDTQYF.